The 29 T cell receptor beta chains listed next were all sequenced from one sample in a study of T cell repertoires in cytomegalovirus infection. These receptors' antigens are unknown. TCRdb redid the calling of the reads with MiXCR, one entry per CDR3 protein. The top ten clones hold roughly three fifths of a sample with approximately 110,000 distinct CDR3 sequences, over 30% of them seen once. Specimen: CD8+ T cells from cultured PBMCs, collected from culture after CMV antigen stimulation. All receptors come from a human donor in good health (CMV status not recorded). Some clones in this sample may be carry-over from other donors' samples.

Many counts were recorded for this clonotype. CDR3 amino acids: CASSSPAVLEQYF. The DNA of the CDR3 is TGTGCCAGCAGCTCTCCCGCAGTCCTTGAGCAGTACTTC. This chain links TRBV7-2 with TRBJ2-7, with unresolved D. Trimming shortened V by 4 bases and J by 7 bases, and 14 bases separated the two germline ends. CDR3 length equals 13 residues. Germline V gene data show CDR1 as SGHTA and CDR2 as FQGNSA.

This clonotype was counted a few times. The chain links TRBV4-1 to TRBJ2-5; the D is unclear. CDR3 length equals 15 residues. Germline V gene sequence: CDR1 MGHRA, CDR2 YSYEKL. V gave up 5 bases and J gave up 3 bases, with 16 bases separating them. The CDR3: CASSYRRTPKETQYF. The CDR3 DNA reads as TGCGCCAGCAGCTATCGCCGGACGCCAAAAGAGACCCAGTACTTC.

The chain carries TRBV19 and TRBJ2-5; 9 nucleotides align to TRBD2. The CDR3 spans 14 residues. The V segment lost 6 bases and the J segment 5 bases; nucleotides outside the gene matches: 7. Germline assignment: CDR1 LNHDA and CDR2 SQIVND (reference sequence). In nucleotides, the CDR3 is TGTGCCAGTAGGATGACTAGCGGTGGGGAGACCCAGTACTTC. It translates to CASRMTSGGETQYF. The variable domain in full, with the rest retrieved from reference TRBV19 and TRBJ2-5, is DGGITQSPKYLFRKEGQNVTLSCEQNLNHDAMYWYRQDPGQGLRLIYYSQIVNDFQKGDIAEGYSVSREKKESFPLTVTSAQKNPTAFYLCASRMTSGGETQYFGPGTRLLVL.

This clonotype has more than one count but fewer than ten. The chain is built from TRBV28 and TRBJ2-7; D gene unclear. Germline V gene data show CDR1 as MDHEN and CDR2 as SYDVKM. The CDR3 is made up of 13 amino acids. V was shortened by 5 bases and J by 7 bases, with 15 bases between the two germline ends. The CDR3 spells CASSPSDVREQYF. For the CDR3, the DNA is TGTGCCAGCAGTCCCTCGGACGTGAGGGAGCAGTACTTC.

This clonotype came up many times. The chain has TRBV5-1 and TRBJ2-1; 9 nucleotides match TRBD2. The CDR3 length is 14 residues. Trimming removed 3 bases from V and 4 bases from J; junction bases left unmatched: 2. Germline loops: CDR1 SGHRS, CDR2 YFSETQ. Written as DNA, the CDR3 is TGCGCCAGCAGCTCAGCGGGGGGTTACAATGAGCAGTTCTTC. This gives the protein CASSSAGGYNEQFF.

The rearrangement uses TRBV7-2 and TRBJ1-2; D perhaps matches TRBD1 (6 bases). Trimming pared 6 bases from V and 4 bases from J, leaving 9 bases between. Germline V lookup: CDR1 SGHTA, CDR2 FQGNSA. CDR3 size: 12 residues. CDR3 region: CASRGQPYGYTF. As DNA, the CDR3 is TGTGCCAGCAGAGGACAGCCCTATGGCTACACCTTC.

The chain combines TRBV7-8 with TRBJ1-1, with D possibly matching TRBD1 (6 bases). Germline CDR1 SGHVS, CDR2 FQNEAQ. The V end lost 0 bases, the J end lost 6 bases, and 20 bases lay between the germline ends. The CDR3 covers 17 residues. CDR3 bases: TGTGCCAGCAGCTTAGCGATACTACCAACAGGGCAAGCTGAAGCTTTCTTT. It specifies CASSLAILPTGQAEAFF. The variable domain in full, completed from reference TRBV7-8 and TRBJ1-1, reads GAGVSQSPRYKVAKRGQDVALRCDPISGHVSLFWYQQALGQGPEFLTYFQNEAQLDKSGLPSDRFFAERPEGSVSTLKIQRTQQEDSAVYLCASSLAILPTGQAEAFFGQGTRLTVV.

This clonotype showed up many times. CDR3 sequence (DNA): TGTGCCAGCAGCCCAGGGCTGGACGAGCAGTTCTTC. Translated, it gives CASSPGLDEQFF. The chain recombines TRBV7-2 with TRBJ2-1; tentative D call: TRBD1 (5 bases). This CDR3 comprises 12 residues. V lost 5 bases, J lost 10 bases, and 12 bases lay in between. Germline CDR1 is SGHTA and CDR2 is FQGNSA.

This clonotype was recorded at least ten times. The chain joins TRBV7-9 to TRBJ2-5; TRBD1 or TRBD2 may be the D gene (6 bases each). The CDR3 sequence is 17 residues long. The ends were cut back, 5 bases at V and 2 bases at J, with 21 bases in the middle. Germline CDR1 is SEHNR and CDR2 is FQNEAQ (reference sequence). CDR3 nucleotides: TGTGCCAGCAGCCCGAGGGGGGCCAACATAGGACAAGAGACCCAGTACTTC. It translates to CASSPRGANIGQETQYF.

This clonotype was seen a handful of times. The rearrangement joins TRBV6-5 to TRBJ2-5; weak D call: TRBD2 (5 bases). Germline V gives CDR1 MNHEY, CDR2 SVGAGI. Deletions cut 0 bases from V and 4 bases from J, with 24 bases between. CDR3 length: 19 amino acids. CDR3 sequence: CASSYSGLDGRSPRETQYF. The CDR3 region has the DNA TGTGCCAGCAGTTACTCTGGACTTGATGGCAGGTCTCCCCGAGAGACCCAGTACTTC.

The CDR3 region has the DNA TGTGCCAGCAGTTTAGCGGCCAGCCTTAACTATGGCTACACCTTC. Its protein product is CASSLAASLNYGYTF. The V gene is TRBV12-3 or TRBV12-4, the J gene TRBJ1-2; D not resolved. The CDR3 totals 15 residues. V lost 0 bases to trimming and J lost 1 base, with 9 bases between them.

The chain couples TRBV11-2 to TRBJ2-7, with a tentative D call TRBD2 (5 bases). Germline V gene sequence: CDR1 SGHAT, CDR2 FQNNGV. The CDR3 runs to 14 residues. Trimming stripped 5 bases from V and 2 bases from J, with 13 bases between. The CDR3 protein is CASSQDYSTYEQYF. The CDR3 coding sequence is TGTGCCAGCAGCCAAGACTACAGCACCTACGAGCAGTACTTC. The variable domain in full, with the rest retrieved from reference TRBV11-2 and TRBJ2-7, is EAGVAQSPRYKIIEKRQSVAFWCNPISGHATLYWYQQILGQGPKLLIQFQNNGVVDDSQLPKDRFSAERLKGVDSTLKIQPAKLEDSAVYLCASSQDYSTYEQYFGPGTRLTVT.

This sequence joins TRBV5-6 and TRBJ2-5, with 14 bases aligning to TRBD2. Germline-derived CDR1 and CDR2 are SGHDT and YYEEEE. V dropped 3 bases and J dropped 9; count of bases not matched to a gene: 1. This CDR3 is built from 13 residues. DNA of the CDR3: TGTGCCAGCAGCTCGACTAGCGGGGGGGCCCAGTACTTC. Its protein is CASSSTSGGAQYF.

This clonotype appeared many times. The chain is built from TRBV28 and TRBJ1-5; 9 nucleotides align to TRBD1. The germline gives CDR1 MDHEN, CDR2 SYDVKM. J was trimmed by 5 bases and V by 4 bases; bases with no gene match: 12. This CDR3 region has 17 residues. The CDR3 bases are TGTGCCAGCAGTTCCATTTTCGCCGGGACAGGGTATCAGCCCCAGCATTTT. Translating it yields CASSSIFAGTGYQPQHF.

In DNA, the CDR3 is TGTGCCAGCAGCTCCCCCGGGGCCAGCTCCTACGAGCAGTACTTC. Amino acids: CASSSPGASSYEQYF. This chain links TRBV7-9 with TRBJ2-7; D tentatively reads TRBD1 or TRBD2 (5 bases each). V lost 4 bases and J 0 bases, leaving 13 bases between the germline ends. The germline CDR1 and CDR2 sequences are SEHNR and FQNEAQ (reference sequence). The CDR3 runs to 15 residues. Drawing the rest from reference TRBV7-9 and TRBJ2-7, the complete variable domain is DTGVSQNPRHKITKRGQNVTFRCDPISEHNRLYWYRQTLGQGPEFLTYFQNEAQLEKSRLLSDRFSAERPKGSFSTLEIQRTEQGDSAMYLCASSSPGASSYEQYFGPGTRLTVT.

This clonotype was observed a few times. V usage is TRBV7-6 and J usage is TRBJ1-1; tentatively, D is TRBD1 (6 bases). Trimming left V 0 bases short and J 7 bases short, with 21 bases between. The CDR3 extends over 17 amino acids. Germline V CDR1 and CDR2: SGHVS, FNYEAQ. The CDR3 spells CASSLAELGGQTDEAFF. In nucleotides, the CDR3 is TGTGCCAGCAGCTTAGCGGAGTTGGGGGGCCAGACCGATGAAGCTTTCTTT.

This rearrangement joins TRBV6-2 or TRBV6-3 to TRBJ2-3; 7 nucleotides agree with TRBD2. V lost 1 base, J lost 1 base, and 2 bases stayed unmatched. Germline V gene lookup returns CDR1 MNHEY and CDR2 SVGEGT. The CDR3 extends over 15 amino acids. CDR3 sequence: CASSYWAGGTDTQYF. CDR3 coding DNA: TGTGCCAGCAGTTACTGGGCGGGGGGCACAGATACGCAGTATTTT.

The rearrangement links TRBV6-5 to TRBJ1-2, with a possible D match to TRBD1 (6 bases). Germline V gene lookup returns CDR1 MNHEY and CDR2 SVGAGI. The germline V and J ends were trimmed by 0 bases and 5 bases, with 10 bases remaining between them. The CDR3 length is 14 residues. The CDR3 DNA sequence: TGTGCCAGCAGTTACTCTGGACAGATATATGGCTACACCTTC. Protein sequence: CASSYSGQIYGYTF.

This chain links TRBV10-2 with TRBJ2-7; the D call may be TRBD1 or TRBD2 (5 bases each). This CDR3 has 14 residues. Trimming cost V 6 bases and J 4 bases, with 16 bases left between them. The germline V gene has CDR1 WSHSY and CDR2 SAAADI. CDR3 sequence reads: CASRDTGGGYEQYF. The DNA of the CDR3 is TGCGCCAGCAGGGATACAGGAGGCGGTTACGAGCAGTACTTC.

There are a few counts of this clonotype. This chain uses TRBV4-3 with TRBJ2-2; the D gene is possibly TRBD2 (5 bases). This CDR3 comprises 15 residues. V lost 0 bases and J lost 7, with 12 bases in between. The germline V gene has CDR1 LGHNA and CDR2 YSLEER. For the CDR3, the DNA is TGCGCCAGCAGCCAAGATCCGGGGAGTGGCGGGGAGCTGTTTTTT. Its translation: CASSQDPGSGGELFF.

This clonotype showed up many times. This chain joins TRBV6-1 and TRBJ2-2, with D possibly matching TRBD2 (5 bases). Trimming took 7 bases from V and 5 from J, leaving 11 bases between them. There are 13 residues in the CDR3. Germline V lookup: CDR1 MNHNS, CDR2 SASEGT. CDR3: CASISAETGELFF. CDR3 nucleotide sequence: TGTGCCAGCATTTCAGCGGAGACCGGGGAGCTGTTTTTT.

This clonotype occurred many times. The genes are TRBV27 and TRBJ1-5; D gene ambiguous. The CDR3 extends over 15 amino acids. Looked up from germline, CDR1 is MNHEY and CDR2 is SMNVEV (reference sequence). V dropped 2 bases and J dropped 6 bases, with 14 bases sitting between them. The CDR3 loop reads CASSLRRDTAQPQHF. The CDR3 bases are TGTGCCAGCAGTTTAAGGCGAGACACGGCTCAGCCCCAGCATTTT.

A remark on this clonotype: The junction shows a germline mismatch at one end, possibly a read error. The rearrangement joins TRBV2 to TRBJ2-1; tentative D call: TRBD2 (5 bases). Germline-derived CDR1 and CDR2 are SNHLY and FYNNEI. The CDR3 runs 15 residues. The CDR3 protein is CASSEAKGSYNGQFF. CDR3 nucleotide sequence: TGTGCCAGCAGTGAAGCAAAAGGGAGCTACAATGGGCAGTTCTTC. The full variable domain, completed using reference TRBV2 and TRBJ2-1, is EPEVTQTPSHQVTQMGQEVILRCVPISNHLYFYWYRQILGQKVEFLVSFYNNEISEKSEIFDDQFSVERPDGSNFTLKIRSTKLEDSAMYFCASSEAKGSYNGQFFGPGTRLTVL.

This chain connects TRBV7-8 to TRBJ1-1; D uncertain. V was shortened by 1 base and J by 3 bases, with 15 bases between the two germline ends. Germline CDR1 is SGHVS and CDR2 is FQNEAQ. CDR3 size: 16 residues. The CDR3, as DNA: TGTGCCAGCAGCTTAGATTCGGGGTTATCGGACACTGAAGCTTTCTTT. It codes for CASSLDSGLSDTEAFF.

The chain recombines TRBV11-2 with TRBJ2-1; 7 positions match TRBD2. Germline V gives CDR1 SGHAT, CDR2 FQNNGV. The trim removed 1 base at V and 4 bases at J, leaving 10 bases unmatched. The CDR3 totals 17 residues. CDR3 bases: TGTGCCAGCAGCTTAGGGGTAGGCGGGGGTCTATACAATGAGCAGTTCTTC. It is translated as CASSLGVGGGLYNEQFF.

The chain has TRBV15 and TRBJ2-5; possibly TRBD2 for D (5 bases). The V end was cut by 0 bases, the J end by 1 base, with 9 bases between. Germline CDR1 is LNHNV and CDR2 is YYDKDF (reference sequence). CDR3 size: 15 residues. The chain's CDR3 is CATSRDTGSQETQYF. The CDR3 DNA is TGTGCCACCAGCAGAGATACGGGGTCCCAAGAGACCCAGTACTTC.

Ten or more counts support this clonotype. J is TRBJ1-1 and V is TRBV18, with D unresolved. This CDR3 contains 17 residues. Deletions cut 1 base from V and 1 base from J, with 16 bases between. Germline V gene sequence: CDR1 KGHSH, CDR2 LQKENI. The CDR3 DNA is TGTGCCAGCTCACCACGGCACTCGGGCGGAGGGAACACTGAAGCTTTCTTT. Protein: CASSPRHSGGGNTEAFF.

This clonotype was counted a single time. The rearrangement links TRBV6-8 to TRBJ1-2, with a possible D match to TRBD1 (6 bases). The germline CDR1 and CDR2 sequences are MNHGY and SAAAGT. The CDR3 is 12 amino acids. V lost 6 bases, J lost 8 bases, and 13 bases lay in between. Written as DNA, the CDR3 is TGTGCCAGCAGCCCCGGGGGCGGAGGCTACACCTTC. It encodes CASSPGGGGYTF.

This clonotype was picked up many times. The chain uses TRBV7-6 and TRBJ1-3; possibly TRBD1 for D (6 bases). V lost 1 base, J lost 2 bases, and 15 bases lay in between. There are 17 residues in the CDR3. CDR1 is SGHVS and CDR2 is FNYEAQ in the germline V gene. CDR3 in DNA: TGTGCCAGCAGCTTAGGACATACAGGGTTGCCTGGAAACACCATATATTTT. Translating it yields CASSLGHTGLPGNTIYF.